Following are 32 T cell receptor beta chains from one sample sequenced in a study of T cells after yellow fever vaccination. One entry per CDR3 protein results from TCRdb running MiXCR on the 5' RACE reads. This table holds roughly 340,000 distinct CDR3 sequences, roughly 4% found once. The sequenced sample was PBMCs, obtained 5 days after the yellow fever booster vaccination. These receptors all come from a man younger than 35 who received the YFV17D yellow fever vaccine.

The chain has TRBV5-1 and TRBJ1-2; D perhaps matches TRBD1 (5 bases). The germline V and J ends were trimmed by 5 bases and 5 bases, with 13 bases remaining between them. This CDR3 has 13 amino acids. Looked up from germline, CDR1 is SGHRS and CDR2 is YFSETQ. CDR3 loop: CASSSPGSYGYTF. The CDR3 DNA sequence: TGCGCCAGCAGTTCTCCAGGGTCATATGGCTACACCTTC.

This clonotype was detected a few times. This chain uses TRBV29-1 with TRBJ1-2, with unresolved D. The germline CDR1 and CDR2 sequences are SQVTM and ANQGSEA. CDR3 size: 10 residues. V was shortened by 4 bases and J by 7 bases, with 7 bases between the two germline ends. The CDR3 sequence is CSVAGVGYTF. The CDR3 DNA reads TGCAGCGTTGCCGGGGTTGGCTACACCTTC.

This clonotype was detected a few times. The DNA for the CDR3 is TGCAGTGCTAGAGAGGGTGGGACAGGGGCCGGGGAGCTGTTTTTT. Protein product: CSAREGGTGAGELFF. This sequence joins TRBV20-1 and TRBJ2-2; 10 positions agree with TRBD1. Per the germline V gene, CDR1 is DFQATT and CDR2 is SNEGSKA (reference sequence). The CDR3 is 15 residues long. V was pared by 0 bases and J by 6 bases, with 4 bases of the junction left unmatched.

This clonotype was picked up many times. The V gene is TRBV5-1, the J gene TRBJ1-6; the match to TRBD1 covers 9 bases. J was trimmed by 9 bases and V by 3 bases; bases with no gene match: 4. CDR1 and CDR2 from the germline V gene are SGHRS and YFSETQ. The CDR3 runs to 14 residues. DNA for the CDR3: TGCGCCAGCAGCTGGACAGGGGAGAGTTCACCCCTCCACTTT. Translating gives CASSWTGESSPLHF.

This clonotype was observed at least ten times. CDR3 residues: CASSLVGGVDNSPLHF. The CDR3 DNA sequence: TGCGCCAGCAGCTTGGTGGGGGGAGTGGATAATTCACCCCTCCACTTT. The V call is TRBV5-1, the J call TRBJ1-6; a weak D match, TRBD1 (5 bases). The CDR3 totals 16 residues. Trimming cost V 0 bases and J 5 bases, with 12 bases left between them. Looked up from germline, CDR1 is SGHRS and CDR2 is YFSETQ.

The gene calls are TRBV5-1 and TRBJ1-6; D may be TRBD1 (6 bases). This CDR3 is 16 amino acids long. From germline, CDR1 is SGHRS and CDR2 YFSETQ. V was pared by 0 bases and J by 6 bases, with 13 bases between. The CDR3 region is CASSLGGAPPNSPLHF. The CDR3 DNA follows: TGCGCCAGCAGCTTGGGGGGGGCACCACCTAATTCACCCCTCCACTTT.

This clonotype appeared many times. The chain recombines TRBV24-1 with TRBJ2-1, with D maybe TRBD2 (5 bases). Germline CDR1 KGHDR, CDR2 SFDVKD. Trimming stripped 2 bases from V and 10 bases from J, with 11 bases between. This CDR3 is built from 13 residues. The CDR3 spells CATSDSRVGEQFF. CDR3 in DNA: TGTGCCACCAGTGATTCGCGGGTAGGGGAGCAGTTCTTC.

This clonotype has a count of ten or more. The V call is TRBV7-2, the J call TRBJ1-1; D perhaps matches TRBD1 (5 bases). The V and J ends lost 0 bases and 6 bases respectively, with 23 bases between them. This CDR3 is built from 18 residues. Germline assignment: CDR1 SGHTA and CDR2 FQGNSA. CDR3 bases: TGTGCCAGCAGCTTAGCCAAGGATACAGGAACGACGGGTTCTGAAGCTTTCTTT. It translates to CASSLAKDTGTTGSEAFF.

A few counts support this clonotype. The chain is built from TRBV12-3 or TRBV12-4 and TRBJ1-6; D is undetermined. V was clipped by 2 bases and J by 8 bases, with 4 bases between them. This CDR3 is 12 amino acids long. CDR3 nucleotides: TGTGCCAGCAGTTTAACTGATTCACCCCTCCACTTT. Protein: CASSLTDSPLHF.

This clonotype was observed a handful of times. The CDR3 DNA reads TGTGCCAGCAGTCCCCTTTGGGCGGGGGGTCTGCCCAATGAGCAGTTCTTC. This encodes CASSPLWAGGLPNEQFF. The chain employs TRBV27 and TRBJ2-1, with 8 bases fitting TRBD2. The CDR3 extends over 17 amino acids. V dropped 5 bases and J dropped 6; count of bases not matched to a gene: 15. From germline, CDR1 is MNHEY and CDR2 SMNVEV (reference sequence).

In its sample, this clonotype was seen a few times. The chain has TRBV5-1 and TRBJ2-2; TRBD1 might be the D (5 bases). The V and J ends lost 2 bases and 1 base respectively, with 15 bases between them. Germline V gene lookup returns CDR1 SGHRS and CDR2 YFSETQ. This CDR3 is built from 17 residues. The CDR3 nucleotides read TGCGCCAGCAGCTTTATCCAAGCAGGGATGAACACCGGGGAGCTGTTTTTT. Its translation: CASSFIQAGMNTGELFF.

This chain joins TRBV10-1 and TRBJ2-7; 7 bases line up with TRBD1. Looked up from germline, CDR1 is WNHNN and CDR2 is SYGVQD (reference sequence). J lost 0 bases, V lost 6 bases, and 5 bases had no gene match. The CDR3 contains 14 residues. This CDR3 is CASSHRGTSYEQYF. CDR3 nucleotide sequence: TGCGCCAGCAGCCACAGGGGAACCTCCTACGAGCAGTACTTC.

This clonotype was detected a few times. V and J are TRBV5-6 and TRBJ2-1, with 11 bases that match TRBD2. After removal of 6 bases from V and 9 bases from J, the junction contained 8 bases not matched to a gene. The CDR3 runs 14 residues. Germline V CDR1 and CDR2: SGHDT, YYEEEE. In nucleotides, the CDR3 is TGTGCCAGCACCATGACTAGCGGGATTGGTGAGCAGTTCTTC. This codes for CASTMTSGIGEQFF.

V gene TRBV11-1 combines with J gene TRBJ2-1; D is possibly TRBD2 (6 bases). CDR1 and CDR2 (germline): SGHAT, FQDESV (reference sequence). V gave up 6 bases and J gave up 6 bases, with 15 bases separating them. There are 14 residues in the CDR3. This chain's CDR3 is CASSPRMGGNEQFF. The CDR3 DNA sequence: TGTGCCAGCAGTCCCAGGATGGGGGGCAATGAGCAGTTCTTC. Filled out from reference TRBV11-1 and TRBJ2-1, the complete variable domain reads EAEVAQSPRYKITEKSQAVAFWCDPISGHATLYWYRQILGQGPELLVQFQDESVVDDSQLPKDRFSAERLKGVDSTLKIQPAELGDSAMYLCASSPRMGGNEQFFGPGTRLTVL.

J is TRBJ2-3 and V is TRBV27; D remains unclear. This CDR3 is 16 amino acids long. The V end lost 3 bases, the J end lost 0 bases, and 13 bases lay between the germline ends. CDR1 is MNHEY and CDR2 is SMNVEV in the germline V gene (reference sequence). The CDR3 spells CASSFSRVTSTDTQYF. The CDR3 coding sequence is TGTGCCAGCAGTTTCTCAAGAGTTACTAGCACAGATACGCAGTATTTT.

This clonotype was seen at least ten times. V and J are TRBV7-3 and TRBJ1-6, with a weak D call TRBD1 (6 bases). Per the germline V gene, CDR1 is SGHTA and CDR2 is FQGTGA. The CDR3 has 16 amino acids. V lost 1 base to trimming and J lost 7 bases, with 14 bases between them. The CDR3 nucleotides are TGTGCCAGCAGCTTAATGGGGGGCAGGGGCAATTCACCCCTCCACTTT. Its protein product is CASSLMGGRGNSPLHF.

This clonotype was observed a handful of times. The chain couples TRBV19 to TRBJ2-2; 9 bases fit TRBD1. The CDR3 length is 15 residues. Germline assignment: CDR1 LNHDA and CDR2 SQIVND (reference sequence). Trimming took 3 bases from V and 5 from J; bases not matched to a gene: 4. The CDR3 spells CASSMWTGATGELFF. DNA of the CDR3: TGTGCCAGTAGTATGTGGACAGGGGCGACCGGGGAGCTGTTTTTT.

The chain recombines TRBV5-4 with TRBJ2-7; the D is unclear. The V end lost 7 bases, the J end lost 5 bases, and 7 bases lay between the germline ends. The germline V gene encodes CDR1 SGHNT and CDR2 YYREEE (reference sequence). The CDR3 contains 10 residues. The CDR3 DNA reads TGTGCCAGCGGAAAAGACGAGCAGTACTTC. Protein product: CASGKDEQYF. The full variable domain, rest sourced from reference TRBV5-4 and TRBJ2-7, is ETGVTQSPTHLIKTRGQQVTLRCSSQSGHNTVSWYQQALGQGPQFIFQYYREEENGRGNFPPRFSGLQFPNYSSELNVNALELDDSALYLCASGKDEQYFGPGTRLTVT.

The gene calls are TRBV6-2 or TRBV6-3 and TRBJ2-5; D perhaps matches TRBD2 (5 bases). The V and J ends lost 7 bases and 2 bases respectively, with 14 bases between them. The CDR3 consists of 14 residues. Germline V gives CDR1 MNHEY, CDR2 SVGEGT. DNA of the CDR3: TGTGCCAGCACCATGCGGGCCCCACAAGAGACCCAGTACTTC. This codes for CASTMRAPQETQYF.

Many counts were recorded for this clonotype. The gene calls are TRBV7-8 and TRBJ2-3; possibly TRBD2 for D (6 bases). The CDR3 covers 14 residues. Per germline, CDR1 SGHVS and CDR2 FQNEAQ. V lost 5 bases to trimming and J lost 6 bases, with 15 bases between them. The CDR3 nucleotides are TGTGCCAGCAGCACCCCTGGACTACCCGATACGCAGTATTTT. Translating gives CASSTPGLPDTQYF.

This clonotype was seen ten or more times. This chain connects TRBV19 to TRBJ1-2; D gene uncertain. The CDR3 extends over 13 amino acids. Germline-derived CDR1 and CDR2 are LNHDA and SQIVND (reference sequence). Trimming shortened V by 9 bases and J by 1 base, and 12 bases separated the two germline ends. CDR3 loop: CASRDRLNYGYTF. CDR3 coding DNA: TGTGCCAGCCGCGACCGACTTAACTATGGCTACACCTTC.

A few counts support this clonotype. V usage is TRBV20-1 and J usage is TRBJ2-5; 7 bases line up with TRBD2. The CDR3 sequence is 14 residues long. J was trimmed by 6 bases and V by 0 bases; bases with no gene match: 7. The germline V gene encodes CDR1 DFQATT and CDR2 SNEGSKA (reference sequence). In DNA form, the CDR3 reads TGCAGTGCTAGAGATTTAAGCGGGGTAAAGACCCAGTACTTC. Protein product: CSARDLSGVKTQYF.

A few counts support this clonotype. The DNA for the CDR3 is TGTGCCAGCAGCCGGCCTAGCGAGTCGGATACGCAGTATTTT. The encoded protein is CASSRPSESDTQYF. The chain joins TRBV7-2 to TRBJ2-3; TRBD2 is a possible D gene (6 bases). Deletions cut 5 bases from V and 6 bases from J, with 15 bases between. Germline V gives CDR1 SGHTA, CDR2 FQGNSA. This CDR3 contains 14 residues.

The rearrangement uses TRBV2 and TRBJ2-1; no definite D call. The CDR3 length is 15 residues. The V gene's germline CDR1 is SNHLY and CDR2 FYNNEI. Between the trimmed V and J ends, which lost 5 bases and 6 bases, there was a span of 17 bases. The CDR3 sequence is CASSPPMTSVNEQFF. CDR3 DNA: TGTGCCAGCAGTCCACCAATGACGTCCGTCAATGAGCAGTTCTTC.

This clonotype was seen a handful of times. The V call is TRBV7-9, the J call TRBJ2-1; D tentatively fits TRBD1 or TRBD2 (6 bases each). CDR1 SEHNR and CDR2 FQNEAQ come from the germline V gene (reference sequence). Trimming pared 5 bases from V and 11 bases from J, leaving 13 bases between. The CDR3 covers 12 residues. In DNA form, the CDR3 reads TGTGCCAGCAGCGCAGGAGGGACAAAGCAGTTCTTC. The encoded protein is CASSAGGTKQFF.

In this sample, this clonotype turned up many times. The chain is built from TRBV12-3 or TRBV12-4 and TRBJ1-3; D ambiguous. V lost 8 bases and J 0 bases, leaving 8 bases between the germline ends. CDR3 length: 13 residues. The CDR3 region is CASYQNSGNTIYF. The CDR3 nucleotides read TGTGCCAGCTACCAGAACTCTGGAAACACCATATATTTT.

The chain uses TRBV5-5 and TRBJ2-3; 8 nucleotides align to TRBD1. CDR3 length equals 13 residues. Germline assignment: CDR1 SGHKS and CDR2 YYEKEE (reference sequence). V trimming: 5 bases; J trimming: 12 bases; junction bases outside the gene matches: 11. Here the CDR3 reads CASRIYGQGEQYF. The CDR3 bases are TGTGCCAGCAGAATATACGGACAGGGCGAACAGTATTTT.

This clonotype was observed a handful of times. The chain joins TRBV7-9 to TRBJ2-5; 9 bases are shared with TRBD1. The V segment lost 4 bases and the J segment 5 bases; nucleotides outside the gene matches: 17. The CDR3 is 18 amino acids. CDR1 SEHNR and CDR2 FQNEAQ come from the germline V gene (reference sequence). CDR3 loop: CASSSTKIRDRDYETQYF. The CDR3 DNA is TGTGCCAGCAGCTCGACGAAAATACGGGACAGGGATTATGAGACCCAGTACTTC.

The chain carries TRBV4-3 and TRBJ2-5; D gene unclear. Germline values: CDR1 LGHNA, CDR2 YSLEER. This CDR3 contains 14 residues. The V and J ends lost 0 bases and 5 bases respectively, with 10 bases between them. The CDR3, as DNA: TGCGCCAGCAGCCAAGATTACGCTGGGGAGACCCAGTACTTC. Translated: CASSQDYAGETQYF.

The rearrangement uses TRBV5-1 and TRBJ1-1; D remains ambiguous. Trimming shortened V by 2 bases and J by 3 bases, and 11 bases separated the two germline ends. Germline V gene sequence: CDR1 SGHRS, CDR2 YFSETQ. The CDR3 totals 14 residues. In DNA, the CDR3 is TGCGCCAGCAGCTTCCGGAGGGTGGACACTGAAGCTTTCTTT. This codes for CASSFRRVDTEAFF.

The V call is TRBV7-9, the J call TRBJ1-1, with 9 bases aligning to TRBD1. Per the germline V gene, CDR1 is SEHNR and CDR2 is FQNEAQ (reference sequence). Germline trimming cut 7 bases from V and 12 bases from J; bases unmatched to any gene: 12. CDR3 length: 13 amino acids. The CDR3 DNA reads as TGTGCCAGCACCCCGTCTCGGGACAGGGCAACTTTCTTT. It encodes CASTPSRDRATFF.

This clonotype showed up many times. The V call is TRBV5-1, the J call TRBJ2-4, with a weak D call TRBD1 (7 bases). The CDR3 consists of 14 residues. Per the germline V gene, CDR1 is SGHRS and CDR2 is YFSETQ. Trimming removed 5 bases at V and 8 bases at J, with 17 bases between. CDR3 nucleotides: TGCGCCAGCAGGAGGAGGGGGCCAGGCGACATTCAGTACTTC. The encoded protein is CASRRRGPGDIQYF.